This TCR beta chain emerged from a study of cytomegalovirus exposure and HLA in healthy donors. The PCR was carried out with 60 Vbeta primers and 13 Jbeta primers. The protocol was immunoSEQ multiplex PCR, while the TCRdb copy is restricted to in-frame clones and leaves out a portion. This sample has around 92,000 clones; about 80% occur once, and the top ten carry approximately 4%. A word on this clone: Its specificity is not known.

Trimming shortened V by 6 bases and J by 3 bases, and 11 bases separated the two germline ends. The CDR3 loop spans 14 amino acids. CDR1 is LNHDA and CDR2 is SQIVND in the germline V gene (reference sequence). General study findings and limits: Immune exposure was documented only through CMV serostatus. In most subjects, TCR beta sequences reportedly gave accurate predictions of HLA-A and HLA-B alleles. Roughly uniform depth of sequencing across donors was assumed in presence/absence analyses. High specificity and sensitivity for cytomegalovirus status were reported for the classifier.

The chain couples TRBV19 to TRBJ1-4; a weak D match, TRBD1 (5 bases). Sample: PBMCs. The TCR was taken from a female donor in good health and CMV-seropositive. The CDR3: CASSGHSANEKLFF. In DNA form, the CDR3 reads TGTGCCAGTAGCGGACACTCAGCTAATGAAAAACTGTTTTTT. The whole variable domain, filled in from reference TRBV19 and TRBJ1-4, reads DGGITQSPKYLFRKEGQNVTLSCEQNLNHDAMYWYRQDPGQGLRLIYYSQIVNDFQKGDIAEGYSVSREKKESFPLTVTSAQKNPTAFYLCASSGHSANEKLFFGSGTQLSVL.